This TCR beta chain was captured by sequencing in a study of cytomegalovirus exposure and HLA in healthy donors. Primers: 60 Vbeta forward and 13 Jbeta reverse. Clones were sequenced by immunoSEQ multiplex PCR, and TCRdb holds only the in-frame ones, with some missing. The sample shows around 160,000 clones, roughly four fifths of them seen only once. Germline-derived CDR1 and CDR2 are SGHRS and YFSETQ. V lost 4 bases to trimming and J lost 7 bases; unmatched junction nucleotides: 6. This CDR3 region has 13 residues. The sequencing input was PBMCs. The origin of this receptor is a woman between 40 and 55 years old in good health and CMV-seronegative. The chain has TRBV5-1 and TRBJ1-1; 8 bases are a match to TRBD1. The CDR3 DNA is TGCGCCAGCAGCCCAGGGGGCGCCGGTGAAGCTTTCTTT. Protein: CASSPGGAGEAFF.